These 27 T cell receptor beta chains share one sample of origin, sequenced in a study of cytomegalovirus exposure and HLA in healthy donors. A multiplex PCR was run with 60 Vbeta primers and 13 Jbeta primers. Sequencing was performed with immunoSEQ multiplex PCR; in TCRdb, only in-frame clones are kept and a portion is missing. The table has approximately 220,000 clones, about 82% seen once. The sample consisted of PBMCs. These receptors originate from a man aged 25-45 years in good health and CMV-seronegative.

This clone was seen once. The CDR3 spells CASSTGLQETQYF. DNA for the CDR3: TGTGCCAGTAGTACGGGACTACAAGAGACCCAGTACTTC. The chain links TRBV19 to TRBJ2-5; 7 bases match TRBD2. The CDR3 loop spans 13 amino acids. J lost 2 bases, V lost 4 bases, and 1 base had no gene match. Germline values: CDR1 LNHDA, CDR2 SQIVND (reference sequence).

The rearrangement uses TRBV9 and TRBJ2-1; TRBD2 aligns across 12 bases. From germline, CDR1 is SGDLS and CDR2 YYNGEE. Trimming at V came to 4 bases and at J to 2 bases, leaving 4 bases not matched to a gene. The CDR3 is made up of 16 amino acids. The DNA for the CDR3 is TGTGCCAGCAGCACCCGACTAGCGGGGGCCTACAATGAGCAGTTCTTC. It translates to CASSTRLAGAYNEQFF. Complete variable domain (other parts from reference TRBV9 and TRBJ2-1): DSGVTQTPKHLITATGQRVTLRCSPRSGDLSVYWYQQSLDQGLQFLIQYYNGEERAKGNILERFSAQQFPDLHSELNLSSLELGDSALYFCASSTRLAGAYNEQFFGPGTRLTVL.

V is TRBV19 and J is TRBJ1-1, with TRBD1 matching over 11 bases. V shed 4 bases and J 4 bases; nucleotides not matched to a gene: 5. CDR1 LNHDA and CDR2 SQIVND come from the germline V gene (reference sequence). This CDR3 contains 15 residues. CDR3 coding DNA: TGTGCCAGTAGTAGGACCGGGACAGGGGGCACTGAAGCTTTCTTT. It encodes CASSRTGTGGTEAFF.

The count of this clone is one. The chain couples TRBV4-3 to TRBJ1-2; 9 positions match TRBD1. After removal of 3 bases from V and 8 bases from J, the junction contained 13 bases not matched to a gene. This CDR3 is built from 16 residues. Germline V gene sequence: CDR1 LGHNA, CDR2 YSLEER. The DNA for the CDR3 is TGCGCCAGCAGCCATGAACTACAGGGGGCGCCTGGAGGCTACACCTTC. This codes for CASSHELQGAPGGYTF.

The chain has TRBV18 and TRBJ2-5; weak D call: TRBD1 (5 bases). The V and J ends lost 3 bases and 1 base respectively, with 9 bases between them. Germline lookup yields CDR1 KGHSH and CDR2 LQKENI. The CDR3 covers 14 residues. The CDR3, as DNA: TGTGCCAGCTCACCGACAGTTCTCCAAGAGACCCAGTACTTC. This encodes CASSPTVLQETQYF.

The J gene is TRBJ2-7, the V gene TRBV6-1; 9 positions agree with TRBD1. The V segment lost 7 bases and the J segment 4 bases; nucleotides outside the gene matches: 5. The CDR3 length is 13 residues. Germline CDR1 MNHNS, CDR2 SASEGT. CDR3 DNA: TGTGCCAGCACCGGACAGGGGATTTACGAGCAGTACTTC. It encodes CASTGQGIYEQYF.

This chain links TRBV7-8 with TRBJ2-3; D might be TRBD2 (6 bases). This CDR3 is built from 16 residues. Germline values: CDR1 SGHVS, CDR2 FQNEAQ. Trimming stripped 1 base from V and 4 bases from J, with 15 bases between. The CDR3 DNA sequence: TGTGCCAGCAGCTTAGAGAATGGCGGGGCAGCAGATACGCAGTATTTT. Translated: CASSLENGGAADTQYF.

The chain employs TRBV9 and TRBJ2-2, with 8 nucleotides matching TRBD1. With V trimmed by 4 bases and J by 4 bases, 9 bases remained unmatched. Germline loops: CDR1 SGDLS, CDR2 YYNGEE. The CDR3 is 16 amino acids. This CDR3 is CASSPRTGWSTGELFF. The CDR3 DNA is TGTGCCAGCAGCCCACGGACAGGGTGGAGCACCGGGGAGCTGTTTTTT.

The V gene is TRBV29-1, the J gene TRBJ1-3; D unresolved. The CDR3 is 12 amino acids. V was clipped by 2 bases and J by 7 bases, with 9 bases between them. The V gene's germline CDR1 is SQVTM and CDR2 ANQGSEA. CDR3 in DNA: TGCAGCGTTGAATCCGACGGGAACACCATATATTTT. Amino acids: CSVESDGNTIYF.

This clone was recorded only once. A junction end diverges from the germline sequence, so it may reflect a read error. The rearrangement joins TRBV7-9 to TRBJ1-4; 8 bases are shared with TRBD1. Germline V gene lookup returns CDR1 SEHNR and CDR2 FQNEAQ (reference sequence). This CDR3 spans 15 amino acids. CDR3: CSSSLWTGRDEKLFF. CDR3 DNA sequence: TGTTCCAGCAGCTTGTGGACAGGGAGGGATGAAAAACTGTTTTTT.

The CDR3 reads CASSSRTGLNSPLHF. As DNA, the CDR3 is TGTGCCAGCAGTTCCCGGACAGGGCTTAATTCACCCCTCCACTTT. The genes are TRBV5-6 and TRBJ1-6; TRBD1 matches at 8 bases. The CDR3 extends over 15 amino acids. Germline assignment: CDR1 SGHDT and CDR2 YYEEEE. V dropped 5 bases and J dropped 6; count of bases not matched to a gene: 7.

As to this clone: At one of its ends the junction is not consistent with the germline gene, which may arise from a read error. The same CDR3 also results from other DNA sequences found in this sample. In DNA form, the CDR3 reads TGTGCCAGCAGTTACAGGGAGTCCTATAATTCCCCCCTCCACTTT. Amino acids: CASSYRESYNSPLHF. This chain links TRBV6-5 with TRBJ1-6; no firm D call. The CDR3 is 15 amino acids. Germline-derived CDR1 and CDR2 are MNHEY and SVGAGI.

V usage is TRBV6-5 and J usage is TRBJ2-1, with 7 bases fitting TRBD1. The CDR3 sequence is 16 residues long. V dropped 2 bases and J dropped 6; count of bases not matched to a gene: 10. Germline values: CDR1 MNHEY, CDR2 SVGAGI. CDR3 sequence reads: CASSYVGRGSGNEQFF. CDR3 DNA sequence: TGTGCCAGCAGTTACGTCGGCAGGGGGTCCGGCAATGAGCAGTTCTTC.

The CDR3 reads CASSLEWGGEQYF. In DNA form, the CDR3 reads TGTGCCAGCAGCTTAGAATGGGGAGGCGAGCAGTACTTC. The V call is TRBV7-2, the J call TRBJ2-7, with D tentatively TRBD2 (6 bases). V dropped 1 base and J dropped 6 bases, with 10 bases sitting between them. Germline loops: CDR1 SGHTA, CDR2 FQGNSA. The CDR3 runs 13 residues.

This chain uses TRBV4-2 with TRBJ1-3, with 7 positions matching TRBD1. The germline CDR1 and CDR2 sequences are LGHNA and YNFKEQ. The junction had 8 bases not matched to a gene; V was cut back by 3 bases and J by 0 bases. This CDR3 has 17 residues. The CDR3 is CASSQSGQPYSGNTIYF. The CDR3 DNA is TGTGCCAGCAGCCAGTCGGGACAGCCGTACTCTGGAAACACCATATATTTT.

The chain employs TRBV7-9 and TRBJ2-2, with 9 positions matching TRBD1. The trim removed 4 bases at V and 1 base at J, leaving 4 bases unmatched. This CDR3 contains 16 residues. CDR1 is SEHNR, CDR2 FQNEAQ, per germline (reference sequence). The CDR3 coding sequence is TGTGCCAGCAGCTCTTTGGACAGGGGGAACACCGGGGAGCTGTTTTTT. Amino acids: CASSSLDRGNTGELFF.

The chain couples TRBV5-4 to TRBJ2-5, with D possibly being TRBD1 (6 bases). V was clipped by 3 bases and J by 3 bases, with 12 bases between them. The CDR3 has 14 residues. Germline values: CDR1 SGHNT, CDR2 YYREEE (reference sequence). The DNA for the CDR3 is TGTGCCAGCAGCTCGAAGAACAGGGAAGAGACCCAGTACTTC. Amino acid sequence: CASSSKNREETQYF.

The V gene is TRBV6-5, the J gene TRBJ1-2; 7 nucleotides match TRBD1. The CDR3 has 12 amino acids. The V gene's germline CDR1 is MNHEY and CDR2 SVGAGI. After removal of 6 bases from V and 11 bases from J, the junction contained 9 bases not matched to a gene. The chain's CDR3 is CASRPAKTGYTF. DNA of the CDR3: TGTGCCAGCAGACCTGCTAAGACAGGGTACACCTTC.

The chain uses TRBV4-1 and TRBJ1-3, with 7 bases aligning to TRBD1. Losses at the gene ends were 0 bases for V and 0 bases for J; bases not matched to a gene: 8. The CDR3 length is 18 residues. Germline V gene lookup returns CDR1 MGHRA and CDR2 YSYEKL. CDR3 in DNA: TGCGCCAGCAGCCAAGACGGCACAGGGGCCGTCTCTGGAAACACCATATATTTT. Amino acids: CASSQDGTGAVSGNTIYF.

V and J are TRBV6-5 and TRBJ1-2, with TRBD1 matching over 7 bases. The CDR3 contains 15 residues. CDR1 MNHEY and CDR2 SVGAGI come from the germline V gene. V lost 5 bases to trimming and J lost 4 bases; unmatched junction nucleotides: 10. The chain's CDR3 is CASSTGGDSLYGYTF. CDR3 DNA sequence: TGTGCCAGCAGTACGGGGGGGGACAGCCTCTATGGCTACACCTTC.

The chain uses TRBV19 and TRBJ1-5, with 7 bases fitting TRBD1. The V gene end was trimmed by 7 bases and the J gene end by 4 bases; junction bases not matched to a gene: 10. Germline CDR1 LNHDA, CDR2 SQIVND (reference sequence). CDR3 length equals 15 residues. The DNA of the CDR3 is TGTGCCAGTACCCGAGGGGGCGTATTAAATCAGCCCCAGCATTTT. This encodes CASTRGGVLNQPQHF.

The V and J genes are TRBV6-1 and TRBJ1-5; D unresolved. CDR1 MNHNS and CDR2 SASEGT come from the germline V gene. V gave up 8 bases and J gave up 7 bases, with 9 bases separating them. The CDR3 contains 11 residues. CDR3 residues: CASVPRQPQHF. CDR3 coding DNA: TGTGCCAGCGTTCCGCGGCAGCCCCAGCATTTT.

The rearrangement joins TRBV28 to TRBJ2-7, with 7 bases aligning to TRBD2. The ends lost 3 bases at V and 0 bases at J; junction bases unmatched: 11. The CDR3 runs 17 residues. CDR1 and CDR2 (germline): MDHEN, SYDVKM. CDR3 amino acids: CASSLPGLAENSYEQYF. Written as DNA, the CDR3 is TGTGCCAGCAGTTTGCCGGGTCTAGCGGAAAACTCCTACGAGCAGTACTTC.

The chain combines TRBV6-1 with TRBJ1-3, with D unresolved. V was pared by 5 bases and J by 3 bases, with 14 bases between. The CDR3 spans 15 residues. CDR1 is MNHNS and CDR2 is SASEGT in the germline V gene. CDR3 bases: TGTGCCAGCAGTCCCCAGCAGGCGGGTGGAAACACCATATATTTT. The encoded protein is CASSPQQAGGNTIYF.

The rearrangement uses TRBV7-3 and TRBJ2-7; D possibly corresponds to TRBD1 (6 bases). The CDR3 is 14 residues long. V shed 5 bases and J shed 5 bases, with 16 bases lying between them. Per germline, CDR1 SGHTA and CDR2 FQGTGA. The CDR3 region has the DNA TGTGCCAGCAGCCTCGATGGGACAAAGAACGAGCAGTACTTC. This encodes CASSLDGTKNEQYF. Complete variable domain (other parts from reference TRBV7-3 and TRBJ2-7): GAGVSQTPSNKVTEKGKYVELRCDPISGHTALYWYRQSLGQGPEFLIYFQGTGAADDSGLPNDRFFAVRPEGSVSTLKIQRTERGDSAVYLCASSLDGTKNEQYFGPGTRLTVT.

This chain connects TRBV5-1 to TRBJ1-3; possibly TRBD1 for D (6 bases). Germline V gives CDR1 SGHRS, CDR2 YFSETQ. V was shortened by 3 bases and J by 2 bases, with 24 bases between the two germline ends. The CDR3 length is 19 residues. In nucleotides, the CDR3 is TGCGCCAGCAGCTCGATTCCTACCGACAGGACCCTCCCTGGAAACACCATATATTTT. Protein product: CASSSIPTDRTLPGNTIYF.

CDR3 loop: CASRGPAGANSYEQYF. In DNA, the CDR3 is TGTGCCAGCAGGGGCCCAGCGGGGGCCAACTCCTACGAGCAGTACTTC. The V gene is TRBV27, the J gene TRBJ2-7; 8 bases fit TRBD2. V shed 6 bases and J 0 bases; nucleotides not matched to a gene: 10. Germline V gene data show CDR1 as MNHEY and CDR2 as SMNVEV (reference sequence). The CDR3 is 16 residues long.